These 3 T cell receptor beta chains were sequenced from one sample in a study of CD8+CD57+ T cells in acquired aplastic anemia. Patients who underwent sequencing had shown CD8+CD57+ cell expansion by flow cytometry. The TCR beta profiling, which covered VDJ combination and CDR3 sequence, was carried out using genomic DNA as the template. TCRdb reprocessed the reads via MiXCR and lists one record per CDR3 protein. The table has over 150,000 distinct CDR3 sequences, around 50% seen once. Sequencing was performed on sorted CD4+, CD8+, or CD8+CD57+ T cells (not recorded which) from PBMCs. Receptors were obtained from a human donor with aplastic anemia.

This clonotype came up many times. The V call is TRBV11-2, the J call TRBJ2-4, with TRBD2 as a possible D gene (5 bases). The length of the CDR3 is 14 residues. The V gene's germline CDR1 is SGHAT and CDR2 FQNNGV. Between the trimmed V and J ends, which lost 5 bases and 9 bases, there was a span of 17 bases. CDR3 sequence (DNA): TGTGCCAGCAGCCTAGTCTCGAGTGAGGGCATTCAGTACTTC. Translation gives CASSLVSSEGIQYF.

The table lists this clonotype with many counts. The chain has TRBV24-1 and TRBJ2-7; D may be TRBD2 (6 bases). The V end lost 7 bases, the J end lost 0 bases, and 30 bases lay between the germline ends. Germline-derived CDR1 and CDR2 are KGHDR and SFDVKD. The CDR3 length is 20 residues. The CDR3 bases are TGTGCCACCAGGCTGGAGTCGTGGCGCGGAGGGTTAGGCAGCTCCTACGAGCAGTACTTC. Protein product: CATRLESWRGGLGSSYEQYF.

In its sample, this clonotype was seen once. The chain joins TRBV12-5 to TRBJ2-7; 9 positions match TRBD1. This CDR3 has 16 residues. The V segment lost 2 bases and the J segment 4 bases; nucleotides outside the gene matches: 9. Germline CDR1 reads LGHNT; CDR2 reads FRNRAP. Written as DNA, the CDR3 is TGTGCTAGTGGTTTGTCAGCGGGACAGGGAACTTACGAGCAGTACTTC. This sequence encodes CASGLSAGQGTYEQYF.